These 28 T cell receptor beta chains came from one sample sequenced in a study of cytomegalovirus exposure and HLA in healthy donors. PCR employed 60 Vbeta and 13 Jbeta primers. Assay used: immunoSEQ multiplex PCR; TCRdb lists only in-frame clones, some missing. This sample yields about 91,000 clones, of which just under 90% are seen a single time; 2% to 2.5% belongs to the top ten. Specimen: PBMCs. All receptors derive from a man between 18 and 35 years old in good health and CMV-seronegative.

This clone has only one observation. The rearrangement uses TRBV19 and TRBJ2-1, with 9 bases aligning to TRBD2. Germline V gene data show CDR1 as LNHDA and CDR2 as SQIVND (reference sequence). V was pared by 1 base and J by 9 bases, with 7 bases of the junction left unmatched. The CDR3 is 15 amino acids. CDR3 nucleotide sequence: TGTGCCAGTAGTATAGGGTTAGCGGGAGATGCTGAGCAGTTCTTC. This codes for CASSIGLAGDAEQFF.

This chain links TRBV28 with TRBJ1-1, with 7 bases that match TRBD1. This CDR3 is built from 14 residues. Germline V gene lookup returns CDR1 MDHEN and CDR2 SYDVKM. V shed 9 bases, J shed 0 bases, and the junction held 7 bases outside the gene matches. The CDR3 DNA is TGTGCCAGTCGGACAGGTAATATGAACACTGAAGCTTTCTTT. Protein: CASRTGNMNTEAFF.

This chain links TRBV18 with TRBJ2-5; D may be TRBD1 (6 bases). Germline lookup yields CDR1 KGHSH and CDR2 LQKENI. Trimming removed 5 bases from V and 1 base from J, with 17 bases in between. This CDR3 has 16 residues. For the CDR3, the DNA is TGTGCCAGCTCATCCTTAGCTTCAGGGGCCCAAGAGACCCAGTACTTC. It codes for CASSSLASGAQETQYF.

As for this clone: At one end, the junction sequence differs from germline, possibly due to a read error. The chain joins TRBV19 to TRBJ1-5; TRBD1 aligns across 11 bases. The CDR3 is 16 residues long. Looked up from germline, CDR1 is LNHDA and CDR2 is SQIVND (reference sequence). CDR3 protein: CATSSGTGGSNRPQHF. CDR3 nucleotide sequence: TGTGCCACCAGCTCCGGGACAGGGGGTAGCAATCGGCCCCAGCATTTT.

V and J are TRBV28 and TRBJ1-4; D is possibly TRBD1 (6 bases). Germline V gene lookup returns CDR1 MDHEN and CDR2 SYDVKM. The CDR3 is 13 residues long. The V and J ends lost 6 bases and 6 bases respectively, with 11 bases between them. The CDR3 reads CASRRYRDEKLFF. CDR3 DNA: TGTGCCAGCAGAAGGTACAGGGATGAAAAACTGTTTTTT.

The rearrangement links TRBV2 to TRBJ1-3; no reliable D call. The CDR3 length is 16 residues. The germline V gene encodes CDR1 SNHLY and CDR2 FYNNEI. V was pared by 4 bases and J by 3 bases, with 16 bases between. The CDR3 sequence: CASSASASQSGNTIYF. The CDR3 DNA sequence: TGTGCCAGCAGTGCCTCCGCGTCCCAAAGTGGAAACACCATATATTTT. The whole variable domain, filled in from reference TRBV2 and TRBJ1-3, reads EPEVTQTPSHQVTQMGQEVILRCVPISNHLYFYWYRQILGQKVEFLVSFYNNEISEKSEIFDDQFSVERPDGSNFTLKIRSTKLEDSAMYFCASSASASQSGNTIYFGEGSWLTVV.

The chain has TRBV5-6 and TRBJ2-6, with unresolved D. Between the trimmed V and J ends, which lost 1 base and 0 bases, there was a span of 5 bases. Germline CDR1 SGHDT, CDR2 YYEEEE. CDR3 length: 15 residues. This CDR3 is CASSLYGSGANVLTF. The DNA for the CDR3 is TGTGCCAGCAGCTTGTACGGCTCTGGGGCCAACGTCCTGACTTTC.

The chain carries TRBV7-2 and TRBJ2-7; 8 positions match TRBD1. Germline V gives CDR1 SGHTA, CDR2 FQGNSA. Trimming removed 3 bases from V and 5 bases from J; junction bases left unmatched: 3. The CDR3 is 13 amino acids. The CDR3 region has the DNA TGTGCCAGCAGCTTCGGGACAGGCGACGAGCAGTACTTC. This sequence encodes CASSFGTGDEQYF.

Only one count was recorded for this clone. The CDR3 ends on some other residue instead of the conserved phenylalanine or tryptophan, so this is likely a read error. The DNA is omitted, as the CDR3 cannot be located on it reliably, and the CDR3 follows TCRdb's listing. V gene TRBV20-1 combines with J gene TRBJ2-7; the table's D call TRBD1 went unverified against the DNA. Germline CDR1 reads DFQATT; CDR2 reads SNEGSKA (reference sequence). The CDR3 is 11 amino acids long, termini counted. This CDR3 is CSAVTDRGMTL.

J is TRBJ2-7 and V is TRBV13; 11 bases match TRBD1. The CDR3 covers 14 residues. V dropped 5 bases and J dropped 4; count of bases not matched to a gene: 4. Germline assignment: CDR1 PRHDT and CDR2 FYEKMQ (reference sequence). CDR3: CASSPRDRGYEQYF. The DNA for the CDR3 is TGTGCCAGCAGCCCCCGGGACAGGGGGTACGAGCAGTACTTC.

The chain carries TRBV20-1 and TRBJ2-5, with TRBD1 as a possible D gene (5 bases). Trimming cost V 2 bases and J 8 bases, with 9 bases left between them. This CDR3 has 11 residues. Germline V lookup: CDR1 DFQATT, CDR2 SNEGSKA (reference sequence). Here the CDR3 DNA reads TGCAGTGCTAGACGTACAGGAACCCAGTACTTC. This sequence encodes CSARRTGTQYF.

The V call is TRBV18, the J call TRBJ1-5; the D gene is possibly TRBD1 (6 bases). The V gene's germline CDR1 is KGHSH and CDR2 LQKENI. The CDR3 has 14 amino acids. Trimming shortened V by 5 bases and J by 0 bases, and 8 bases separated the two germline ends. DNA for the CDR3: TGTGCCAGCTCAACAGGGAATAGCAATCAGCCCCAGCATTTT. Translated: CASSTGNSNQPQHF. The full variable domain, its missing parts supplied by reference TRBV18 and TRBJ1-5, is NAGVMQNPRHLVRRRGQEARLRCSPMKGHSHVYWYRQLPEEGLKFMVYLQKENIIDESGMPKERFSAEFPKEGPSILRIQQVVRGDSAAYFCASSTGNSNQPQHFGDGTRLSIL.

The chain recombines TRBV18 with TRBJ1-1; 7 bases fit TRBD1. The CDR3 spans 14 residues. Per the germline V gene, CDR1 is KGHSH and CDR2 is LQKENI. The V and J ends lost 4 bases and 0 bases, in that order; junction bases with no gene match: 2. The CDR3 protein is CASSLQGLNTEAFF. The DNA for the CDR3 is TGTGCCAGCTCACTACAGGGGTTGAACACTGAAGCTTTCTTT.

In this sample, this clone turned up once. In nucleotides, the CDR3 is TGTGCCAGCAGCAGGGCAGGGTACGAGCAGTACTTC. Encoded protein: CASSRAGYEQYF. The V and J genes are TRBV9 and TRBJ2-7; TRBD1 might be the D (5 bases). The CDR3 is made up of 12 amino acids. Germline CDR1 and CDR2: SGDLS and YYNGEE. Trimming shortened V by 4 bases and J by 4 bases, and 9 bases separated the two germline ends.

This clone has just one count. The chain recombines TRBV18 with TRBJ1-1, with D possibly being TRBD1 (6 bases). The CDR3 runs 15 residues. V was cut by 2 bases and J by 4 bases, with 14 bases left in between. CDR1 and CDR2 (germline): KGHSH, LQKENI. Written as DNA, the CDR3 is TGTGCCAGCTCACCAAAGCAGGGACAAGGCACTGAAGCTTTCTTT. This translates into CASSPKQGQGTEAFF.

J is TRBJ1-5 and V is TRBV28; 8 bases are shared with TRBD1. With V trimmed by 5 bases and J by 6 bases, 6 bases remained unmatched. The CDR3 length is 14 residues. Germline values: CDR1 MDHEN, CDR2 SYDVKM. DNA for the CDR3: TGTGCCAGCAGTGCGACAGGGGTTTGTCAGCCCCAGCATTTT. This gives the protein CASSATGVCQPQHF.

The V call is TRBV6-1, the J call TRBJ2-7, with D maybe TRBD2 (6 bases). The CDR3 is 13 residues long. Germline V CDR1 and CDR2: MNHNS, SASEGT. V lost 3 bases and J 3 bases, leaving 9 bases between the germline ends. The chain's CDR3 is CASSEDYHYEQYF. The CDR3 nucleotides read TGTGCCAGCAGTGAGGACTACCACTACGAGCAGTACTTC.

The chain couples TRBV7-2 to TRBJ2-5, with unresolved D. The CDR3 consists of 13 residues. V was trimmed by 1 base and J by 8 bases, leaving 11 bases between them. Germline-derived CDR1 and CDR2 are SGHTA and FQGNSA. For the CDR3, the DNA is TGTGCCAGCAGCTTAGACCGGCTGGGCACCCAGTACTTC. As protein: CASSLDRLGTQYF.

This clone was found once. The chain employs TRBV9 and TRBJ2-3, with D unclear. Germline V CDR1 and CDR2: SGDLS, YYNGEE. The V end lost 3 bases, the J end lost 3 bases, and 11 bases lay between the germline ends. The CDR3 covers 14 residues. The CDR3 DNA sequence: TGTGCCAGCAGCGAGCGAGAAGGTACAGATACGCAGTATTTT. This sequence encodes CASSEREGTDTQYF.

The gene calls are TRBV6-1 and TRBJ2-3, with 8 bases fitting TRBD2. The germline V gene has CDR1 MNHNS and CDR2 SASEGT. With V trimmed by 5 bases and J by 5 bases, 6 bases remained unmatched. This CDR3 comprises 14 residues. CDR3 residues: CASSSGLVKDTQYF. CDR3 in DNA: TGTGCCAGCAGTTCGGGACTAGTTAAAGATACGCAGTATTTT.

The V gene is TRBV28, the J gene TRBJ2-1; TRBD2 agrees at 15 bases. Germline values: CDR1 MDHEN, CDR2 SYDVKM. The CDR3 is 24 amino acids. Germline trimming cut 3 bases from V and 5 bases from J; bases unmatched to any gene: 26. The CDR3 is CASSFFDRGHGLAGGGRLNNEQFF. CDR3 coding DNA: TGTGCCAGCAGTTTCTTCGACAGGGGACATGGACTAGCGGGAGGGGGAAGGTTAAACAATGAGCAGTTCTTC. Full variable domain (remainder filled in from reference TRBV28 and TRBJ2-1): DVKVTQSSRYLVKRTGEKVFLECVQDMDHENMFWYRQDPGLGLRLIYFSYDVKMKEKGDIPEGYSVSREKKERFSLILESASTNQTSMYLCASSFFDRGHGLAGGGRLNNEQFFGPGTRLTVL.

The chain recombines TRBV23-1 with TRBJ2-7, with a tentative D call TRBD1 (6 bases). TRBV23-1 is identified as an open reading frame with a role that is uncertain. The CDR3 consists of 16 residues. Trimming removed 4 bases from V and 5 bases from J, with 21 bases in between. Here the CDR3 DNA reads TGCGCCAGCAGTCCCCCCAATTGGACAGTAGCAGACGAGCAGTACTTC. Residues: CASSPPNWTVADEQYF.

The CDR3 sequence is CASSLSRGYEQYF. Written as DNA, the CDR3 is TGCGCCAGCAGCCTATCGCGAGGCTACGAGCAGTACTTC. The chain has TRBV4-3 and TRBJ2-7; D is unclear. V shed 4 bases and J shed 3 bases, with 10 bases lying between them. The CDR3 runs to 13 residues. Germline values: CDR1 LGHNA, CDR2 YSLEER.

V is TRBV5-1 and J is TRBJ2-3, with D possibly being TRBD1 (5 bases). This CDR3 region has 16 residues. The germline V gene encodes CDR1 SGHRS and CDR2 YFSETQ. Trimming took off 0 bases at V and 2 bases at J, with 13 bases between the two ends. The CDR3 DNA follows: TGCGCCAGCAGCTTGGGGACCACAGGATACACAGATACGCAGTATTTT. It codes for CASSLGTTGYTDTQYF.

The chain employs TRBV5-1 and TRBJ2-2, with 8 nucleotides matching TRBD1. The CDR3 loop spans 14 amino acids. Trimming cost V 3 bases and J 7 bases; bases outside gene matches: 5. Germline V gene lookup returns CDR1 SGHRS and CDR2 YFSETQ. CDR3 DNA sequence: TGCGCCAGCAGCTCACAGGGGGAAGTCGGGGAGCTGTTTTTT. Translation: CASSSQGEVGELFF.

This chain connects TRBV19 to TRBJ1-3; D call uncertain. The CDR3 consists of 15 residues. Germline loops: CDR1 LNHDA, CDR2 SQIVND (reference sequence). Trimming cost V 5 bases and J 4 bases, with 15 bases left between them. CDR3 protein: CASSPSSVPGNTIYF. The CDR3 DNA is TGTGCCAGTAGTCCCTCTTCAGTCCCCGGAAACACCATATATTTT.

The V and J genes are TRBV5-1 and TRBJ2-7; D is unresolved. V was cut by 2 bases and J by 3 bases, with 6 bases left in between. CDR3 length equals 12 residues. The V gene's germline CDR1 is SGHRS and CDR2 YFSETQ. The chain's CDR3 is CASSFSGYEQYF. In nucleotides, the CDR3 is TGCGCCAGCAGCTTTTCGGGCTACGAGCAGTACTTC.

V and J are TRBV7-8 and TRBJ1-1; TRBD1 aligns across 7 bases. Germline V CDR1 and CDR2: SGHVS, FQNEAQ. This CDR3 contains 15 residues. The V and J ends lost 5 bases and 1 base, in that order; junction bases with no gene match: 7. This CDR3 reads CASSERQGRNTEAFF. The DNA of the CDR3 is TGTGCCAGCAGCGAAAGACAGGGAAGGAACACTGAAGCTTTCTTT. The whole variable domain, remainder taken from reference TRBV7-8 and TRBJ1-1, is GAGVSQSPRYKVAKRGQDVALRCDPISGHVSLFWYQQALGQGPEFLTYFQNEAQLDKSGLPSDRFFAERPEGSVSTLKIQRTQQEDSAVYLCASSERQGRNTEAFFGQGTRLTVV.